Listed below are T cell receptor beta chains from one sample, sequenced in a study of blood T cell repertoires in COVID-19. Sequenced by immunoSEQ multiplex PCR; TCRdb stores in-frame clones only, minus some. The repertoire holds about 130,000 clones, with 75% to 90% as singletons. Sequences were obtained from peripheral blood. These TCRs come from a man between 60 and 75 years old with COVID-19, enrolled during active disease. Both conserved end residues are part of each CDR3. D genes are given only for firm matches.

.,TRBJ2-6,TRBV4-2,CASSQGEGGSGANVLTF
.,TRBJ2-7,TRBV5-4,CASSLVQANEQYF
.,TRBJ1-2,TRBV21-1,CAIQEPVRDIRCGTF
.,TRBJ1-1,TRBV2,CASGDTEAFF
.,TRBJ1-2,TRBV9,CASSVIPGTNYGYTF
TRBD1,TRBJ1-2,TRBV30,CAWSPIGQGSNGYTF
TRBD2,TRBJ2-7,TRBV5-4,CASSLGGLLTYEQYF
.,TRBJ2-1,TRBV9,CASNPMGGGEQFF
TRBD1,TRBJ1-6,TRBV7-8,CASSPIPGQSSYNSPLHF
TRBD1,TRBJ1-1,TRBV12-3/TRBV12-4,CASRNRGLEAFF
.,TRBJ1-2,TRBV3-1/TRBV3-2,CASSQGGRNIYGYTF
.,TRBJ1-5,TRBV6-5,CASSLQGRQPQHF
.,TRBJ2-5,TRBV29-1,CSVVLSLETQYF
.,TRBJ1-6,TRBV7-8,CASSLALGGGSPLHF
.,TRBJ2-2,TRBV15,CATSRDRVGELFF
TRBD1,TRBJ1-1,TRBV9,CASSDGTGGNTEAFF
.,TRBJ1-1,TRBV25-1,CASSGGAGTEAFF